Listed below are T cell receptor beta chains from one sample, sequenced in a study of OX40 agonist ivuxolimab in advanced cancers. Clones were read by immunoSEQ multiplex PCR, and TCRdb kept only the in-frame ones, dropping some. In the table there are roughly 92,000 clones, 91% of which are singletons. Sample: CD4+ or CD8+ T cells sorted from blood, taken in a trial of the OX40 agonist ivuxolimab. These TCRs come from an adult with an advanced solid tumor such as melanoma, head and neck, liver or kidney cancer. CDR3s include the opening cysteine and the closing phenylalanine or tryptophan. The D gene is left open where the match is weak. Part of the rows lack a size; the others show once, few, many or a class for expanded clones.

D	V	J	size	DNA	CDR3
TRBD2	TRBV2	TRBJ2-7	.	TGTGCCAGCAGTGAAAGGTCAGCGGGATATTACGAGCAGTACTTC	CASSERSAGYYEQYF
.	TRBV7-9	TRBJ1-5	.	TGTGCCAGCAGCTTAAATCCTGATCAGCCCCAGCATTTT	CASSLNPDQPQHF
TRBD2	TRBV28	TRBJ2-7	once	TGTGCCACCCGTACTAGCGACCCCTACGAGCAGTACTTC	CATRTSDPYEQYF
.	TRBV27	TRBJ2-1	once	TGTGCCAGCAGTTCCACCTCCGGGACACCGCAGTTCTTC	CASSSTSGTPQFF
.	TRBV7-9	TRBJ2-3	.	TGTGCCAGCAGCTTAGGGGGCGTTAGGTCCGATACGCAGTATTTT	CASSLGGVRSDTQYF
TRBD2	TRBV28	TRBJ2-7	.	TGTGCCAGCAGTTTGGGTTTTGTCGCGGGAGGGACCTACGAGCAGTACTTC	CASSLGFVAGGTYEQYF
.	TRBV30	TRBJ2-1	.	TGTGCCTGGAGTGCCGGGACCTGGGAGCAGTTCTTC	CAWSAGTWEQFF
TRBD1	TRBV6-6	TRBJ2-7	.	TGTGCCAGCAGTTACTCGAGTCAGGGGGCCAACGAGCAGTACTTC	CASSYSSQGANEQYF
.	TRBV4-3	TRBJ1-5	.	TGCGCCAGCAGCCAAGTTTTTGGGGTTAGCAATCAGCCCCAGCATTTT	CASSQVFGVSNQPQHF
.	TRBV19	TRBJ2-6	.	TGTGCCAGTAGTACACCAGGGAGACTAGGTGGGGCCAACGTCCTGACTTTC	CASSTPGRLGGANVLTF
TRBD2	TRBV7-2	TRBJ2-7	.	TGTGCCAGCAGCTTAGAAGCGACTAGCGGAGCCTACGAGCAGTACTTC	CASSLEATSGAYEQYF
TRBD1	TRBV11-3	TRBJ1-2	.	TGTGCCAGCAGCTTAGAAAGGGGGCAAGGCTACACCTTC	CASSLERGQGYTF
.	TRBV29-1	TRBJ2-6	.	TGCAGCGCATTAATATCTGGGGCCAACGTCCTGACTTTC	CSALISGANVLTF
.	TRBV18	TRBJ1-3	.	TGTGCCAGCTCGTCCCAAGGACTGGACAACTCTGGAAACACCATATATTTT	CASSSQGLDNSGNTIYF
.	TRBV10-3	TRBJ2-3	.	TGTGCCATCAGTGATAGTAGGGCTATGGCGCAGTATTTT	CAISDSRAMAQYF
TRBD2	TRBV5-1	TRBJ2-3	.	TGCGCCAGCAGCTTGGGCGGGGGAGGGCCGCCAGATACGCAGTATTTT	CASSLGGGGPPDTQYF
.	TRBV11-1	TRBJ1-5	.	TGTGCCAGCAGCTTATCGGATGGTCAGCCCCAGCATTTT	CASSLSDGQPQHF
.	TRBV19	TRBJ1-2	.	TGTGCCAGTAGGGGGGTTGGATCTTACTATGGCTACACCTTC	CASRGVGSYYGYTF
TRBD1	TRBV28	TRBJ2-4	.	TGTGCCAGCAGTCCGCGGGATAGACAGGGGGCTGCCGCCAAAAACATTCAGTACTTC	CASSPRDRQGAAAKNIQYF
.	TRBV6-6	TRBJ2-5	.	TGTGCCAGCAGTGGGGTGGGGGAGACCCAGTACTTC	CASSGVGETQYF
TRBD2	TRBV15	TRBJ2-5	.	TGTGCCACCAGCAGAGATCTGTTAGCGGGAGGGCCAGAGACCCAGTACTTC	CATSRDLLAGGPETQYF
.	TRBV21-1	TRBJ1-3	.	TGTGCCAGCAGCAAAGCAAAGGGACTTGATGGGAACACCATATATTTT	CASSKAKGLDGNTIYF
.	TRBV7-9	TRBJ2-5	.	TGTGCCAGCAGCCGAATCGGGGAGACCCAGTACTTC	CASSRIGETQYF
TRBD2	TRBV15	TRBJ2-1	.	TGTGCCACCAGCAGAGATCAAGGAGAAGCGGGAGGGTTAGAGATCTTC	CATSRDQGEAGGLEIF
TRBD1	TRBV7-3	TRBJ1-5	.	TGTGCCAGCAGCGTTAAGGGACAGGGTAGTACCGGTCAGCCCCAGCATTTT	CASSVKGQGSTGQPQHF
.	TRBV6-5	TRBJ2-1	.	TGTGCCAGCAAGGACCCCAGAGGGGAGTTCTTC	CASKDPRGEFF
TRBD1	TRBV28	TRBJ2-2	.	TGTGCCAGCATGGGACAGGGTTTCACCGGGGAGCTGTTTTTT	CASMGQGFTGELFF
TRBD2	TRBV11-2	TRBJ2-1	.	TGTGCCAGCAGCGCCGGGACTAGCGGGAGGTCGGGGTGGTTCTTC	CASSAGTSGRSGWFF
.	TRBV10-3	TRBJ1-2	.	TGTGCCATCAGTGAACGGACAGCTTTTAACTATGGCTACACCTTC	CAISERTAFNYGYTF
.	TRBV2	TRBJ2-3	.	TGTGCCAGGACGGGTGGCACAGATACGCAGTATTTT	CARTGGTDTQYF
TRBD2	TRBV9	TRBJ2-3	.	TGTGCCAGCAGCGTAGCTTATTCGGGGGGTGGACTTTCAACAGATACGCAGTATTTT	CASSVAYSGGGLSTDTQYF
.	TRBV14	TRBJ2-3	.	TGTGCCAGCAGCCACTCGGACCGAGCAAATACGCAGTATTTT	CASSHSDRANTQYF
.	TRBV7-8	TRBJ2-3	.	TGTGCCAGCAGCCAATTGCAGGGTACAGATACGCAGTATTTT	CASSQLQGTDTQYF
.	TRBV21-1	TRBJ1-3	.	TGTGCCAGCAGCAAAAAGAATGAGAGCAGGGATGCAGGGGGAAACACCATATATTTT	CASSKKNESRDAGGNTIYF
.	TRBV10-2	TRBJ1-4	once	TGCGCCAGCAACTCCGGGCGAACCGGTAATGAAAAACTGTTTTTT	CASNSGRTGNEKLFF
TRBD1	TRBV11-3	TRBJ1-1	few	TGTGCCAGCAGCCGCTCAGGGGGAAGCACTGAAGCTTTCTTT	CASSRSGGSTEAFF
.	TRBV7-2	TRBJ2-7	.	TGTGCCAGCAGCTTCGACAGGAGCTCCTACGAGCAGTACTTC	CASSFDRSSYEQYF
TRBD1	TRBV6-1	TRBJ1-5	.	TGTGCCAGCAGTGATCGGACAGGATCATTTAGCAATCAGCCCCAGCATTTT	CASSDRTGSFSNQPQHF
.	TRBV5-1	TRBJ1-6	.	TGCGCCAGCAGCTTGTCCTTTAGGACAATGTCACCCCTCCACTTT	CASSLSFRTMSPLHF
TRBD1	TRBV6-6	TRBJ1-4	.	TGTGCCAGCAGGACCACACAGGGGGTGGAAAAACTGTTTTTT	CASRTTQGVEKLFF
.	TRBV27	TRBJ2-1	once	TGTGCCAGCAGTCCTCCCGGGACTTACCCCTACAATGAGCAGTTCTTC	CASSPPGTYPYNEQFF
TRBD1	TRBV6-5	TRBJ1-3	.	TGTGCCAGCAGTTACTCGGGCAGGGGGCTGGCCACCATATATTTT	CASSYSGRGLATIYF
.	TRBV5-8	TRBJ1-1	.	TGTGCCAGCAGCTCGGGACGGACGAACACTGAAGCTTTCTTT	CASSSGRTNTEAFF
.	TRBV15	TRBJ2-7	once	TGTGCCACCAGCAGAGGGGATGGCTCCTACGAGCAGTACTTC	CATSRGDGSYEQYF